The next 29 T cell receptor beta chains were all read from a single sample in a study of technical replicates of blood from a handful of donors. The repertoire was sequenced with immunoSEQ multiplex PCR; TCRdb's copy has only in-frame clones and lacks some. Among about 86,000 clones listed, 96% were seen once. Source material: T cells isolated from PBMCs. The receptors here all came from a human donor in good health.

This rearrangement joins TRBV15 to TRBJ2-5, with no clear D. V was pared by 3 bases and J by 2 bases, with 10 bases between. CDR1 LNHNV and CDR2 YYDKDF come from the germline V gene (reference sequence). This CDR3 spans 14 amino acids. This chain's CDR3 is CATSSEWSQETQYF. In nucleotides, the CDR3 is TGTGCCACCAGCAGCGAATGGAGTCAAGAGACCCAGTACTTC.

The rearrangement links TRBV5-1 to TRBJ2-1, with 15 bases that match TRBD2. The CDR3 runs to 16 residues. The germline V gene encodes CDR1 SGHRS and CDR2 YFSETQ. With 4 bases clipped from V and 7 bases from J, the junction kept 6 bases outside the gene matches. The CDR3 DNA is TGCGCCAGCAGCACCGCCGGGACTAGCGGGAGGAATGAGCAGTTCTTC. Translated, it gives CASSTAGTSGRNEQFF.

The chain uses TRBV7-9 and TRBJ2-1, with TRBD2 matching 8 bases. The germline V gene encodes CDR1 SEHNR and CDR2 FQNEAQ (reference sequence). Trimming took 7 bases from V and 10 from J; bases not matched to a gene: 12. The CDR3 consists of 14 residues. This chain's CDR3 is CASTPWGGRYEQFF. CDR3 DNA: TGTGCCAGCACCCCATGGGGCGGGAGGTACGAGCAGTTCTTC.

The chain links TRBV7-6 to TRBJ2-7, with 7 bases fitting TRBD1. The CDR3 consists of 15 residues. From germline, CDR1 is SGHVS and CDR2 FNYEAQ. With 5 bases clipped from V and 0 bases from J, the junction kept 7 bases outside the gene matches. The CDR3 spells CASSPGTEISYEQYF. The CDR3 DNA reads TGTGCCAGCAGCCCCGGGACAGAGATCTCCTACGAGCAGTACTTC.

The chain is built from TRBV9 and TRBJ2-2; 11 nucleotides match TRBD2. This CDR3 is 16 amino acids long. Germline CDR1 SGDLS, CDR2 YYNGEE. With V trimmed by 1 base and J by 5 bases, 4 bases remained unmatched. The CDR3 coding sequence is TGTGCCAGCAGCGTAATAGCGGGAGGGGGAACCGGGGAGCTGTTTTTT. Translated, it gives CASSVIAGGGTGELFF.

Points on this clone: Other nucleotide sequences in the sample specify the same CDR3. The chain carries TRBV7-9 and TRBJ2-1, with 13 nucleotides matching TRBD2. CDR3 length: 15 residues. Germline V gene lookup returns CDR1 SEHNR and CDR2 FQNEAQ (reference sequence). V lost 5 bases to trimming and J lost 7 bases; unmatched junction nucleotides: 5. In DNA, the CDR3 is TGTGCCAGCAGCCCCGGACTAGCGGGAGTAAATGAGCAGTTCTTC. Its translation: CASSPGLAGVNEQFF.

There are a few counts of this clone. V and J are TRBV28 and TRBJ1-5; tentative D call: TRBD1 (6 bases). The V gene lost 5 bases and the J gene lost 0 bases, with 14 bases spanning the gap. The CDR3 is 16 amino acids. Germline V lookup: CDR1 MDHEN, CDR2 SYDVKM. The CDR3 bases are TGTGCCAGCAGTCTCGTCAGGGGAATTAGCAATCAGCCCCAGCATTTT. Its translation: CASSLVRGISNQPQHF.

This rearrangement joins TRBV5-1 to TRBJ2-7, with D possibly being TRBD1 (6 bases). The CDR3 has 15 residues. Trimming left V 5 bases short and J 4 bases short, with 19 bases between. The germline V gene has CDR1 SGHRS and CDR2 YFSETQ. The CDR3 is CASRGGYTTTYEQYF. CDR3 in DNA: TGCGCCAGCAGAGGGGGTTACACAACTACTTACGAGCAGTACTTC.

V is TRBV29-1 and J is TRBJ2-1; possibly TRBD2 for D (5 bases). Per germline, CDR1 SQVTM and CDR2 ANQGSEA. The V gene lost 6 bases and the J gene lost 5 bases, with 8 bases spanning the gap. CDR3 length equals 11 residues. For the CDR3, the DNA is TGCAGCGTGGAGGCTAACAATGAGCAGTTCTTC. It is translated as CSVEANNEQFF.

The chain combines TRBV29-1 with TRBJ1-4; D not resolved. V lost 4 bases and J lost 7, with 10 bases in between. This CDR3 contains 12 residues. The germline V gene has CDR1 SQVTM and CDR2 ANQGSEA. In DNA form, the CDR3 reads TGCAGCGTTGGAGGCGCCGGTGAAAAACTGTTTTTT. Its translation: CSVGGAGEKLFF.

The gene calls are TRBV29-1 and TRBJ1-2; 8 nucleotides match TRBD1. V shed 5 bases, J shed 3 bases, and the junction held 5 bases outside the gene matches. Per the germline V gene, CDR1 is SQVTM and CDR2 is ANQGSEA. The CDR3 is 13 residues long. This chain's CDR3 is CSVRQGLDYGYTF. Here the CDR3 DNA reads TGCAGCGTTAGACAGGGGCTTGACTATGGCTACACCTTC.

The chain has TRBV2 and TRBJ2-7; TRBD2 aligns across 11 bases. Losses at the gene ends were 5 bases for V and 2 bases for J; bases not matched to a gene: 5. The CDR3 runs to 15 residues. Germline loops: CDR1 SNHLY, CDR2 FYNNEI. The CDR3: CASSQTSGVTYEQYF. The DNA of the CDR3 is TGTGCCAGCAGTCAGACTAGCGGGGTTACCTACGAGCAGTACTTC.

The gene calls are TRBV28 and TRBJ1-1, with a weak D call TRBD1 (6 bases). The germline gives CDR1 MDHEN, CDR2 SYDVKM. V was cut by 3 bases and J by 1 base, with 24 bases left in between. This CDR3 contains 19 residues. The CDR3 region has the DNA TGTGCCAGCAGTTTCATTTCACCCGGGACAAGATCCCCGAACACTGAAGCTTTCTTT. Translation gives CASSFISPGTRSPNTEAFF.

This rearrangement joins TRBV28 to TRBJ1-5; TRBD1 matches at 7 bases. The trim removed 4 bases at V and 9 bases at J, leaving 9 bases unmatched. Germline assignment: CDR1 MDHEN and CDR2 SYDVKM. This CDR3 is built from 14 residues. As DNA, the CDR3 is TGTGCCAGCAGTTCCGACAGGGCTAGTTGGCCCCAGCATTTT. This gives the protein CASSSDRASWPQHF.

The chain joins TRBV11-3 to TRBJ2-1, with a weak D call TRBD2 (6 bases). This CDR3 is 16 amino acids long. V was cut by 0 bases and J by 0 bases, with 9 bases left in between. The germline V gene encodes CDR1 SGHNT and CDR2 YENEEA. The CDR3 reads CASSLDISGSYNEQFF. The CDR3 DNA is TGTGCCAGCAGCTTAGATATTAGCGGCTCCTACAATGAGCAGTTCTTC. Supplemented by reference TRBV11-3 and TRBJ2-1, the full variable domain reads EAGVVQSPRYKIIEKKQPVAFWCNPISGHNTLYWYLQNLGQGPELLIRYENEEAVDDSQLPKDRFSAERLKGVDSTLKIQPAELGDSAVYLCASSLDISGSYNEQFFGPGTRLTVL.

The chain carries TRBV5-4 and TRBJ2-7; D gene uncertain. V gave up 4 bases and J gave up 3 bases, with 11 bases separating them. CDR1 and CDR2 from the germline V gene are SGHNT and YYREEE (reference sequence). This CDR3 spans 13 amino acids. CDR3 sequence reads: CASSLGWSYEQYF. The CDR3 coding sequence is TGTGCCAGCAGCCTCGGGTGGAGCTACGAGCAGTACTTC.

The CDR3 reads CASSHDLAGWEQFF. CDR3 nucleotides: TGTGCCAGTAGTCACGATCTAGCGGGTTGGGAGCAGTTCTTC. V and J are TRBV19 and TRBJ2-1; 8 bases align to TRBD2. This CDR3 is built from 14 residues. Germline assignment: CDR1 LNHDA and CDR2 SQIVND (reference sequence). V lost 5 bases to trimming and J lost 10 bases; unmatched junction nucleotides: 10.

This sequence joins TRBV4-1 and TRBJ2-1; 8 nucleotides align to TRBD1. The junction had 7 bases not matched to a gene; V was cut back by 4 bases and J by 5 bases. This CDR3 comprises 15 residues. Germline values: CDR1 MGHRA, CDR2 YSYEKL. This chain's CDR3 is CASSPRAGQDNEQFF. CDR3 bases: TGCGCCAGCAGCCCTCGCGCGGGACAGGACAATGAGCAGTTCTTC.

The rearrangement joins TRBV11-2 to TRBJ2-1, with D possibly being TRBD1 (5 bases). The V gene lost 0 bases and the J gene lost 5 bases, with 11 bases spanning the gap. Germline-derived CDR1 and CDR2 are SGHAT and FQNNGV. There are 15 residues in the CDR3. The CDR3 region is CASSLDLAGNNEQFF. CDR3 in DNA: TGTGCCAGCAGCTTAGATCTCGCAGGGAACAATGAGCAGTTCTTC.

The chain recombines TRBV11-2 with TRBJ2-1; TRBD2 agrees at 7 bases. Unmatched junction bases numbered 9, after V lost 1 base and J lost 9 bases. The CDR3 covers 15 residues. Per germline, CDR1 SGHAT and CDR2 FQNNGV. Here the CDR3 DNA reads TGTGCCAGCAGCTTAGTTATTGCGGGAGTGGGTGAGCAGTTCTTC. This encodes CASSLVIAGVGEQFF.

J is TRBJ2-1 and V is TRBV4-3; TRBD2 aligns across 13 bases. Germline CDR1 and CDR2: LGHNA and YSLEER. J was trimmed by 12 bases and V by 3 bases; bases with no gene match: 14. The CDR3 totals 17 residues. For the CDR3, the DNA is TGCGCCAGCAGCCACCACGAGACTAGCGGGAGGCTAAGTGGGCAGTTCTTC. Amino acid sequence: CASSHHETSGRLSGQFF.

The chain has TRBV28 and TRBJ1-5, with a weak D call TRBD1 (5 bases). The germline V gene encodes CDR1 MDHEN and CDR2 SYDVKM. With 5 bases removed from V and 1 base from J, the gap between germline ends came to 15 bases. The CDR3 covers 16 residues. The CDR3: CASSPRGSGSNQPQHF. The CDR3 coding sequence is TGTGCCAGCAGTCCTCGGGGGAGCGGAAGCAATCAGCCCCAGCATTTT.

V and J are TRBV7-6 and TRBJ2-7; D is possibly TRBD1 (6 bases). CDR3 length: 13 amino acids. Germline V gene sequence: CDR1 SGHVS, CDR2 FNYEAQ. Trimming cost V 1 base and J 5 bases, with 9 bases left between them. The CDR3 bases are TGTGCCAGCAGCTTAGGTCCAGGGGACGAGCAGTACTTC. Its protein is CASSLGPGDEQYF.

The rearrangement joins TRBV2 to TRBJ2-3, with 8 bases fitting TRBD2. The germline V gene encodes CDR1 SNHLY and CDR2 FYNNEI. The trim removed 8 bases at V and 0 bases at J, leaving 7 bases unmatched. The CDR3 totals 15 residues. DNA of the CDR3: TGTGCCAGCTTTGCTCCTAGCGGGAGCACAGATACGCAGTATTTT. Encoded protein: CASFAPSGSTDTQYF.

The chain links TRBV7-9 to TRBJ1-5; TRBD1 matches 9 bases. V shed 5 bases, J shed 5 bases, and the junction held 7 bases outside the gene matches. This CDR3 contains 15 residues. The germline V gene encodes CDR1 SEHNR and CDR2 FQNEAQ (reference sequence). The CDR3 bases are TGTGCCAGCAGCAACCTGGGACAGGGTTATCAGCCCCAGCATTTT. Residues: CASSNLGQGYQPQHF.

The chain uses TRBV9 and TRBJ1-4; D ambiguous. CDR3 length: 11 residues. The V end was cut by 4 bases, the J end by 10 bases, with 8 bases between. Germline V gene data show CDR1 as SGDLS and CDR2 as YYNGEE. The DNA for the CDR3 is TGTGCCAGCAGCACATCGGGAAAACTGTTTTTT. Translating gives CASSTSGKLFF.

V usage is TRBV5-6 and J usage is TRBJ1-1; D might be TRBD1 (5 bases). V was clipped by 0 bases and J by 0 bases, with 12 bases between them. Germline-derived CDR1 and CDR2 are SGHDT and YYEEEE. The CDR3 totals 16 residues. The chain's CDR3 is CASSLEGARLNTEAFF. In DNA form, the CDR3 reads TGTGCCAGCAGCTTGGAAGGGGCGAGGCTGAACACTGAAGCTTTCTTT.

The rearrangement links TRBV28 to TRBJ2-3; 7 positions agree with TRBD1. Germline trimming cut 4 bases from V and 2 bases from J; bases unmatched to any gene: 9. This CDR3 is built from 16 residues. From germline, CDR1 is MDHEN and CDR2 SYDVKM. The CDR3 is CASSWGQRVFTDTQYF. DNA of the CDR3: TGTGCCAGCAGTTGGGGACAGAGAGTTTTCACAGATACGCAGTATTTT.

The V call is TRBV4-3, the J call TRBJ1-4; D is perhaps TRBD1 (6 bases). In germline, CDR1 is LGHNA, CDR2 YSLEER. The CDR3 is 17 residues long. The V and J ends lost 1 base and 5 bases respectively, with 17 bases between them. CDR3 region: CASSQGDRGGYNEKLFF. The CDR3 bases are TGCGCCAGCAGCCAAGGAGATAGGGGGGGATACAATGAAAAACTGTTTTTT.